What follows are 9 T cell receptor beta chains derived from one specimen sequenced in a study of blood T cell repertoires in COVID-19. Data came from immunoSEQ multiplex PCR; TCRdb stores just in-frame clones and leaves some out. In the table there are about 220,000 clones, roughly 85% of which are singletons. The sample taken for sequencing was peripheral blood. These receptors were obtained from a woman aged 65 to 85 with COVID-19, enrolled during active disease.

V usage is TRBV4-2 and J usage is TRBJ1-6; D uncertain. The V end was cut by 0 bases, the J end by 11 bases, with 17 bases between. Germline values: CDR1 LGHNA, CDR2 YNFKEQ. CDR3 size: 16 residues. The CDR3 loop reads CASSQDNGNSRTPLHF. The CDR3 DNA reads as TGTGCCAGCAGCCAAGATAACGGGAATTCGAGGACACCCCTCCACTTT.

The chain uses TRBV29-1 and TRBJ2-2, with 7 nucleotides matching TRBD2. This CDR3 contains 13 residues. CDR1 and CDR2 (germline): SQVTM, ANQGSEA. Trimming removed 4 bases from V and 6 bases from J; junction bases left unmatched: 5. CDR3 protein: CSVVGLVPGELFF. CDR3 coding DNA: TGCAGCGTTGTCGGACTAGTTCCCGGGGAGCTGTTTTTT.

V and J are TRBV7-3 and TRBJ2-1, with 14 bases aligning to TRBD2. CDR3 length: 18 residues. The J segment lost 7 bases and the V segment lost 4 bases, leaving 12 bases of the junction unmatched. Per germline, CDR1 SGHTA and CDR2 FQGTGA. The CDR3 protein is CASSSKAGLAGVLNEQFF. The DNA of the CDR3 is TGTGCCAGCAGCTCCAAGGCGGGACTAGCGGGAGTATTAAATGAGCAGTTCTTC. The whole variable domain, filled in from reference TRBV7-3 and TRBJ2-1, reads GAGVSQTPSNKVTEKGKYVELRCDPISGHTALYWYRQSLGQGPEFLIYFQGTGAADDSGLPNDRFFAVRPEGSVSTLKIQRTERGDSAVYLCASSSKAGLAGVLNEQFFGPGTRLTVL.

The chain recombines TRBV3-1 (or the pseudogene TRBV3-2) with TRBJ1-1; D is unresolved. CDR1 and CDR2 (germline): LGHDT, YNNKEL (reference sequence). V was pared by 1 base and J by 7 bases, with 13 bases between. The CDR3 length is 14 residues. CDR3 sequence: CASSQARRGIEAFF. The DNA of the CDR3 is TGTGCCAGCAGCCAAGCCAGGCGGGGAATTGAAGCTTTCTTT.

This clone came up once. The chain uses TRBV3-1 (or the pseudogene TRBV3-2) and TRBJ1-2; 7 nucleotides agree with TRBD1. The germline CDR1 and CDR2 sequences are LGHDT and YNNKEL (reference sequence). Trimming at V came to 2 bases and at J to 4 bases, leaving 4 bases not matched to a gene. CDR3 length equals 14 residues. The chain's CDR3 is CASSQPGTAYGYTF. CDR3 nucleotide sequence: TGTGCCAGCAGCCAACCCGGGACAGCCTATGGCTACACCTTC.

The J gene is TRBJ2-7, the V gene TRBV5-1, with 7 bases that match TRBD1. CDR1 is SGHRS and CDR2 is YFSETQ in the germline V gene. The junction had 4 bases not matched to a gene; V was cut back by 4 bases and J by 6 bases. CDR3 length: 12 residues. The CDR3, as DNA: TGCGCCAGCAGCCGGGGACAGAGCGAGCAGTACTTC. It specifies CASSRGQSEQYF.

The chain combines TRBV6-5 with TRBJ1-1; D ambiguous. This CDR3 is 14 amino acids long. V dropped 6 bases and J dropped 7 bases, with 18 bases sitting between them. Per the germline V gene, CDR1 is MNHEY and CDR2 is SVGAGI. This CDR3 is CASSPAAGEGEAFF. In DNA, the CDR3 is TGTGCCAGCAGCCCCGCCGCGGGTGAGGGTGAAGCTTTCTTT.

The chain joins TRBV19 to TRBJ1-2; a possible D gene is TRBD1 (6 bases). CDR3 size: 14 residues. Per the germline V gene, CDR1 is LNHDA and CDR2 is SQIVND (reference sequence). The ends were cut back, 6 bases at V and 5 bases at J, with 16 bases in the middle. CDR3 sequence: CASRTPGDPYGYTF. CDR3 bases: TGTGCCAGTAGAACTCCAGGGGACCCATATGGCTACACCTTC.

V is TRBV11-3 and J is TRBJ2-1; 13 bases map to TRBD2. The germline CDR1 and CDR2 sequences are SGHNT and YENEEA. This CDR3 has 18 residues. The ends lost 5 bases at V and 6 bases at J; junction bases unmatched: 13. CDR3 in amino acids: CASSLHPLAGGEGNEQFF. Written as DNA, the CDR3 is TGTGCCAGCAGCCTTCATCCACTAGCGGGAGGGGAAGGCAATGAGCAGTTCTTC.